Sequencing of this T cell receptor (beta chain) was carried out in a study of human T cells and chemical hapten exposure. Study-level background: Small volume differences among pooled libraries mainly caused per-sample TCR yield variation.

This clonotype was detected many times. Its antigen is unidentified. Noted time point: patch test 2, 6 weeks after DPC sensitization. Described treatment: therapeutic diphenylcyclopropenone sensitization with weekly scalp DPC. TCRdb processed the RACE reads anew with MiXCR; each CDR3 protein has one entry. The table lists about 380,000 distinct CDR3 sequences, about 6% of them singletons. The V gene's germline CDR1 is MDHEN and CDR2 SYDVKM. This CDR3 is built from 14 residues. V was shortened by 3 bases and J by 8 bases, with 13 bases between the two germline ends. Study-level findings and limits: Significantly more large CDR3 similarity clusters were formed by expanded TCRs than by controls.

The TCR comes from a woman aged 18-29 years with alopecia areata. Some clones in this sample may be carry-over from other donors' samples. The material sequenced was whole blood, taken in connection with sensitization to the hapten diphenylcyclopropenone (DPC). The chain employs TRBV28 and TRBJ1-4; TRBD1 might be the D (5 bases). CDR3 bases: TGTGCCAGCAGTTTGCGGGGGTTATCCGAAAAACTGTTTTTT. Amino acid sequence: CASSLRGLSEKLFF. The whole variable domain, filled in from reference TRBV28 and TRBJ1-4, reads DVKVTQSSRYLVKRTGEKVFLECVQDMDHENMFWYRQDPGLGLRLIYFSYDVKMKEKGDIPEGYSVSREKKERFSLILESASTNQTSMYLCASSLRGLSEKLFFGSGTQLSVL.